This T cell receptor beta chain was sequenced in a study of spatial heterogeneity in lung cancer. The overall study: Detection consistently yielded more beta chains than alpha chains. Study-wide results and caveats: Ubiquitous expanded tumor TCRs surfaced in blood more at resection than they did at follow-up.

Time point meaning: sample taken at primary tumor resection. Whole RNA from tumor, nontumor lung or frozen PBMC was sequenced unsorted. There were 72 donors, all of them untreated patients with early-stage non-small cell lung cancer. The CDR3 has 16 residues. Germline V CDR1 and CDR2: SQVTM, ANQGSEA. The V and J ends lost 2 bases and 1 base respectively, with 18 bases between them. Unique molecular identifiers tagged every individual TCR cDNA molecule. Each CDR3 protein is one row after TCRdb ran MiXCR on the 5' RACE reads. Of approximately 7,800 distinct CDR3 sequences detected, roughly 8.6% appear once; the ten largest clones hold more than 40%. This clonotype was detected only a few times. Its antigen is not known. With the library built for alpha chains, this beta chain is off target and its frequency is not meaningful.

This sequence originates from a male donor with early-stage non-small cell lung cancer. The input for sequencing was PBMCs, taken at surgery. This chain links TRBV29-1 with TRBJ2-7; TRBD1 might be the D (5 bases). CDR3 amino acids: CSVESSRQTESYEQYF. The CDR3 region has the DNA TGCAGCGTTGAAAGTTCCCGACAGACAGAATCCTACGAGCAGTACTTC.